The sample holds a few counts of the clone carrying this T cell receptor beta chain. Its specificity is unknown. The sample originates from a study of T cells in localized non-small cell lung cancer. The V gene's germline CDR1 is SGDLS and CDR2 YYNGEE. The V end lost 4 bases, the J end lost 2 bases, and 13 bases lay between the germline ends. The CDR3 consists of 15 residues. Sequencing was performed with immunoSEQ multiplex PCR; in TCRdb, only in-frame clones are kept and a portion is missing. The repertoire consists of around 10,000 clones, with just under 30% occurring once and the leading ten covering roughly 5%. Study findings and constraints: Adjacent lung tissue had a median around 50 of the top 100 clones found in the tumor. Sequence data derive from only one tumor region, so heterogeneity remains possible.

J is TRBJ1-3 and V is TRBV9; TRBD1 might be the D (5 bases). This specimen was lung tumor tissue, taken before any cancer treatment. The receptor comes from a man aged 40-75 years with stage I lung adenocarcinoma. The CDR3 nucleotides read TGTGCCAGCAGCTCCCGTGGGGGGACTGGAAACACCATATATTTT. Translating it yields CASSSRGGTGNTIYF.